The TCR beta chain described here comes from a study of cytotoxic CD8 clonotypes in ibrutinib-treated CLL. The data were produced by immunoSEQ multiplex PCR, yet TCRdb's version contains in-frame clones alone and is incomplete. Of about 72,000 clones in the sample, 75% to 85% were seen once. Trimming cost V 5 bases and J 3 bases, with 14 bases left between them. CDR1 MNHEY and CDR2 SVGAGI come from the germline V gene. The CDR3 contains 14 residues. The receptor was derived from a human donor with chronic lymphocytic leukemia. The sample was PBMCs, taken at disease progression, from a patient treated with ibrutinib. V is TRBV6-5 and J is TRBJ2-7, with D tentatively TRBD1 or TRBD2 (6 bases each). In DNA, the CDR3 is TGTGCCAGCAGTAAGGGGGGATTGGTCTACGAGCAGTACTTC. This gives the protein CASSKGGLVYEQYF.